The entry below gives a single T cell receptor beta chain sequence along with its context. These data come from a study of blood T cell repertoires in COVID-19. The wider study: Samples representing acute and convalescent COVID-19 were sourced from the United States, Italy and Spain. Nucleic acid was either cDNA or gDNA, and it came from T cells, B-cell-depleted T cells, or PBMCs.

CDR1 and CDR2 (germline): KGHDR, SFDVKD. This CDR3 spans 13 amino acids. V lost 5 bases, J lost 4 bases, and 10 bases lay in between. Per the study methods: How many nucleated cells were present was estimated from reference gene primer amplification. The repertoire was sequenced with immunoSEQ multiplex PCR; TCRdb's copy has only in-frame clones and lacks some. V, J and clone size are taken as reported in that table, and D and trimming were inferred from the DNA itself. The sample has about 27,000 clones; around 93% are singletons. The source material was peripheral blood. The source is a human donor in a cohort sampled during active COVID-19. The chain employs TRBV24-1 and TRBJ1-1, with D tentatively TRBD1 (6 bases). CDR3 sequence (DNA): TGTGCCACCAGTGGTACAGGGTCCACTGAAGCTTTCTTT. Amino acid sequence: CATSGTGSTEAFF.